This T cell receptor (beta chain) is drawn from a study of T cells in Graves' hyperthyroidism and ophthalmopathy. Study-level findings and limits: Prediction of ophthalmopathy progression came a median around 6 months pre-onset.

The CDR3 loop spans 14 amino acids. Germline V CDR1 and CDR2: SGHRS, YFSETQ. V was cut by 6 bases and J by 0 bases, with 12 bases left in between. Amplified TCR beta CDR3 regions derived from RNA transcripts. In the first-round RT-PCR of the TCR CDR3, the HTBI primer set was used. TCRdb re-analysed the multiplex PCR reads in MiXCR, keeping a single row per CDR3 protein. The sample contains 500,000 to 550,000 distinct CDR3 sequences, less than 25% of which appear only once. This clonotype was counted at least ten times. The antigen is not known. This TCR was recovered from a man aged 18-30 years with Graves' hyperthyroidism. The gene calls are TRBV5-1 and TRBJ1-1; no clear D. Sequences were obtained from blood. CDR3 sequence reads: CASTLTGMNTEAFF. The CDR3 DNA sequence: TGCGCCAGCACCCTTACCGGTATGAACACTGAAGCTTTCTTT.